The 30 T cell receptor beta chains listed next were all sequenced from one sample in a study of blood T cell repertoires in COVID-19. Only in-frame clones appear in the TCRdb table, and some are missing; sequencing was by immunoSEQ multiplex PCR. The table includes about 150,000 clones, about 79% detected once. Sequenced sample: peripheral blood. The receptors derive from a woman in her fifties or sixties with acute or convalescent COVID-19.

The V call is TRBV6-1, the J call TRBJ2-7, with 7 bases fitting TRBD2. Per the germline V gene, CDR1 is MNHNS and CDR2 is SASEGT. The CDR3 runs to 14 residues. Trimming at V came to 3 bases and at J to 12 bases, leaving 14 bases not matched to a gene. CDR3 sequence: CASSDAGVTYQGYF. The CDR3 DNA reads as TGTGCCAGCAGTGACGCGGGGGTTACCTACCAGGGGTACTTC.

This chain joins TRBV29-1 and TRBJ2-5; 8 bases match TRBD1. Germline CDR1 and CDR2: SQVTM and ANQGSEA. V trimming: 8 bases; J trimming: 5 bases; junction bases outside the gene matches: 7. The CDR3 consists of 12 residues. Here the CDR3 DNA reads TGCAGCTCTCTGGACAGGGCTGAGACCCAGTACTTC. Translating gives CSSLDRAETQYF.

V is TRBV7-9 and J is TRBJ1-1; 7 bases align to TRBD1. The CDR3 is 17 residues long. Trimming cost V 5 bases and J 0 bases; bases outside gene matches: 12. Germline V gene data show CDR1 as SEHNR and CDR2 as FQNEAQ (reference sequence). CDR3 region: CASSTGTAREMNTEAFF. CDR3 bases: TGTGCCAGCAGCACCGGGACAGCCCGGGAGATGAACACTGAAGCTTTCTTT.

This clone has only one observation. V and J are TRBV19 and TRBJ1-5; D call uncertain. Looked up from germline, CDR1 is LNHDA and CDR2 is SQIVND (reference sequence). The CDR3 length is 14 residues. V dropped 3 bases and J dropped 0 bases, with 6 bases sitting between them. The CDR3 nucleotides read TGTGCCAGTAGTATCCTAAATAGCAATCAGCCCCAGCATTTT. Translation gives CASSILNSNQPQHF.

The chain is built from TRBV5-6 and TRBJ2-7; 9 positions agree with TRBD1. The CDR3 consists of 15 residues. Germline V lookup: CDR1 SGHDT, CDR2 YYEEEE. Trimming removed 4 bases from V and 7 bases from J; junction bases left unmatched: 12. In nucleotides, the CDR3 is TGTGCCAGCAGCGCATGGGGGACAGGGACAGGAGAGCAGTACTTC. It translates to CASSAWGTGTGEQYF.

The gene calls are TRBV5-1 and TRBJ2-1; TRBD2 matches 13 bases. V dropped 3 bases and J dropped 6; count of bases not matched to a gene: 6. The CDR3 is made up of 16 amino acids. Germline CDR1 and CDR2: SGHRS and YFSETQ. In DNA form, the CDR3 reads TGCGCCAGCAGCTGGGGGACTAGCGGGGCGGTCAATGAGCAGTTCTTC. Encoded protein: CASSWGTSGAVNEQFF.

The table lists this clone with a few counts. For the CDR3, the DNA is TGTGCCACCAGCCTCTGGACATCACCTTACAATGAGCAGTTCTTC. Protein sequence: CATSLWTSPYNEQFF. The rearrangement joins TRBV15 to TRBJ2-1; the D gene is possibly TRBD1 (5 bases). Deletions cut 5 bases from V and 4 bases from J, with 15 bases between. The CDR3 totals 15 residues. Germline lookup yields CDR1 LNHNV and CDR2 YYDKDF (reference sequence).

The rearrangement joins TRBV6-5 to TRBJ1-1, with 8 positions matching TRBD1. This CDR3 is 14 amino acids long. Germline assignment: CDR1 MNHEY and CDR2 SVGAGI. V lost 6 bases, J lost 4 bases, and 7 bases stayed unmatched. The CDR3 nucleotides read TGTGCCAGCAGGCCAACAGGGGGTGGCACTGAAGCTTTCTTT. This gives the protein CASRPTGGGTEAFF.

The J gene is TRBJ1-2, the V gene TRBV24-1; 9 bases are shared with TRBD1. The V and J ends lost 0 bases and 6 bases, in that order; junction bases with no gene match: 1. Germline CDR1 is KGHDR and CDR2 is SFDVKD. The CDR3 is made up of 14 amino acids. CDR3 sequence reads: CATSDLDRGDGYTF. The CDR3 DNA is TGTGCCACCAGTGATTTGGACAGGGGGGATGGCTACACCTTC.

This clone was counted once. The chain is built from TRBV10-1 and TRBJ2-7, with D possibly matching TRBD1 (7 bases). CDR1 and CDR2 (germline): WNHNN, SYGVQD (reference sequence). The V gene lost 3 bases and the J gene lost 0 bases, with 15 bases spanning the gap. The CDR3 sequence is 16 residues long. CDR3 in amino acids: CASSDGGRQGSYEQYF. Written as DNA, the CDR3 is TGCGCCAGCAGTGACGGAGGGAGACAGGGCTCCTACGAGCAGTACTTC.

CDR3 coding DNA: TGCGCCAGCAGCGCCGGGGTGGGAGGGCAGCCCCAGCATTTT. It codes for CASSAGVGGQPQHF. V is TRBV5-1 and J is TRBJ1-5; D gene unclear. CDR3 length: 14 amino acids. From germline, CDR1 is SGHRS and CDR2 YFSETQ. The V end was cut by 4 bases, the J end by 7 bases, with 15 bases between.

V gene TRBV4-1 combines with J gene TRBJ1-1, with D tentatively TRBD1 (5 bases). CDR1 and CDR2 (germline): MGHRA, YSYEKL. V was pared by 1 base and J by 5 bases, with 17 bases between. The CDR3 extends over 16 amino acids. The CDR3 reads CASSQGLRRARTEAFF. The CDR3 region has the DNA TGCGCCAGCAGCCAAGGGCTACGCAGGGCGAGGACTGAAGCTTTCTTT.

Comment on this clone: Other DNA sequences in the sample encode the same CDR3. The chain has TRBV2 and TRBJ1-2; D is unresolved. Per the germline V gene, CDR1 is SNHLY and CDR2 is FYNNEI. This CDR3 comprises 13 residues. Trimming removed 4 bases from V and 3 bases from J, with 9 bases in between. DNA for the CDR3: TGTGCCAGCAGTGCCACGGGAGACTATGGCTACACCTTC. Amino acid sequence: CASSATGDYGYTF.

The rearrangement links TRBV30 to TRBJ2-1; maybe TRBD1 (6 bases). The CDR3 covers 18 residues. Trimming removed 6 bases from V and 4 bases from J, with 28 bases in between. Germline V gene lookup returns CDR1 GTSNPN and CDR2 SVGIG (reference sequence). The CDR3: CACRYGTSLGSYYNEQFF. In DNA, the CDR3 is TGTGCCTGTCGGTATGGGACATCCTTGGGTTCTTATTACAATGAGCAGTTCTTC.

This clone came up once. The chain couples TRBV6-5 to TRBJ1-5, with D unclear. V was shortened by 4 bases and J by 3 bases, with 7 bases between the two germline ends. CDR1 is MNHEY and CDR2 is SVGAGI in the germline V gene. The CDR3 loop spans 13 amino acids. This chain's CDR3 is CASSWQINQPQHF. Here the CDR3 DNA reads TGTGCCAGCAGTTGGCAGATCAATCAGCCCCAGCATTTT.

This chain uses TRBV2 with TRBJ1-4; 7 bases match TRBD1. The CDR3 runs to 14 residues. CDR1 and CDR2 from the germline V gene are SNHLY and FYNNEI. Unmatched junction bases numbered 9, after V lost 6 bases and J lost 8 bases. CDR3 DNA sequence: TGTGCCAGCAGCCCCGGGAGGGGGCTCGAAAAACTGTTTTTT. The encoded protein is CASSPGRGLEKLFF. Based on the CDR3 plus reference TRBV2 and TRBJ1-4, the full variable domain is EPEVTQTPSHQVTQMGQEVILRCVPISNHLYFYWYRQILGQKVEFLVSFYNNEISEKSEIFDDQFSVERPDGSNFTLKIRSTKLEDSAMYFCASSPGRGLEKLFFGSGTQLSVL.

The rearrangement joins TRBV15 to TRBJ1-2, with D possibly matching TRBD1 (5 bases). V was cut by 3 bases and J by 8 bases, with 19 bases left in between. The CDR3 totals 15 residues. CDR1 LNHNV and CDR2 YYDKDF come from the germline V gene (reference sequence). The CDR3 nucleotides are TGTGCCACCAGCAGCCTCATCCTGGGGGGAGGAGGCTACACCTTC. The encoded protein is CATSSLILGGGGYTF. The full variable domain, its missing parts supplied by reference TRBV15 and TRBJ1-2, is DAMVIQNPRYQVTQFGKPVTLSCSQTLNHNVMYWYQQKSSQAPKLLFHYYDKDFNNEADTPDNFQSRRPNTSFCFLDIRSPGLGDTAMYLCATSSLILGGGGYTFGSGTRLTVV.

This clone was counted a few times. The V gene is TRBV7-3, the J gene TRBJ2-6; D may be TRBD2 (5 bases). CDR1 and CDR2 (germline): SGHTA, FQGTGA. This CDR3 spans 19 amino acids. Trimming left V 3 bases short and J 0 bases short, with 18 bases between. The DNA of the CDR3 is TGTGCCAGCAGCTTTGAGGGATTCGGGCATAGCTCTGGGGCCAACGTCCTGACTTTC. This gives the protein CASSFEGFGHSSGANVLTF.

The rearrangement links TRBV18 to TRBJ1-1, with TRBD1 as a possible D gene (6 bases). V lost 4 bases, J lost 6 bases, and 18 bases lay in between. The germline V gene has CDR1 KGHSH and CDR2 LQKENI. CDR3 size: 15 residues. The CDR3 reads CASSRDRSLGAEAFF. The CDR3 DNA is TGTGCCAGCTCACGAGACAGGTCACTAGGCGCTGAAGCTTTCTTT.

This chain connects TRBV27 to TRBJ2-1, with D possibly TRBD1 on 5 matching bases. The CDR3 runs to 15 residues. V was shortened by 2 bases and J by 3 bases, with 11 bases between the two germline ends. Germline V gene data show CDR1 as MNHEY and CDR2 as SMNVEV (reference sequence). The chain's CDR3 is CASSLNYQGYNEQFF. CDR3 in DNA: TGTGCCAGCAGTTTAAACTATCAGGGCTACAATGAGCAGTTCTTC.

The chain uses TRBV15 and TRBJ2-5, with D maybe TRBD2 (7 bases). This CDR3 is built from 17 residues. CDR1 and CDR2 (germline): LNHNV, YYDKDF (reference sequence). V was cut by 0 bases and J by 0 bases, with 14 bases left in between. Here the CDR3 DNA reads TGTGCCACCAGCAGAGAGGTTGCGGGGGCTCACCAAGAGACCCAGTACTTC. Translation: CATSREVAGAHQETQYF.

The chain links TRBV12-3 or TRBV12-4 to TRBJ2-7; 8 bases are a match to TRBD1. Trimming at V came to 2 bases and at J to 7 bases, leaving 4 bases not matched to a gene. The CDR3 is 13 amino acids. DNA of the CDR3: TGTGCCAGCAGTTTACAGGGGGCTAGGGAGCAGTACGTC. Translation gives CASSLQGAREQYV.

This sequence joins TRBV10-1 and TRBJ2-1; D possibly corresponds to TRBD2 (5 bases). Germline CDR1 and CDR2: WNHNN and SYGVQD (reference sequence). This CDR3 spans 13 amino acids. V shed 4 bases and J shed 9 bases, with 13 bases lying between them. The CDR3 DNA follows: TGCGCCAGCAGTGCGTCAGGAGGTAGTGAGCAGTTCTTC. Its protein product is CASSASGGSEQFF.

This chain uses TRBV25-1 with TRBJ1-3; 7 nucleotides line up with TRBD1. Germline CDR1 is MGHDK and CDR2 is SYGVNS. This CDR3 has 13 residues. Trimming cost V 4 bases and J 3 bases; bases outside gene matches: 0. The DNA for the CDR3 is TGTGCCAGCAGTGGGACAGGTGGAAACACCATATATTTT. Encoded protein: CASSGTGGNTIYF. The full variable domain, its missing parts supplied by reference TRBV25-1 and TRBJ1-3, is EADIYQTPRYLVIGTGKKITLECSQTMGHDKMYWYQQDPGMELHLIHYSYGVNSTEKGDLSSESTVSRIRTEHFPLTLESARPSHTSQYLCASSGTGGNTIYFGEGSWLTVV.

V and J are TRBV3-1 (or the pseudogene TRBV3-2) and TRBJ1-6; tentative D call: TRBD1 (5 bases). The CDR3 extends over 14 amino acids. The V gene's germline CDR1 is LGHDT and CDR2 YNNKEL (reference sequence). The V gene lost 1 base and the J gene lost 8 bases, with 9 bases spanning the gap. CDR3: CASSQGGRDSPLHF. The CDR3, as DNA: TGTGCCAGCAGCCAAGGGGGGAGGGATTCACCCCTCCACTTT.

The gene calls are TRBV9 and TRBJ2-2, with a tentative D call TRBD2 (5 bases). The CDR3 sequence is 17 residues long. The germline CDR1 and CDR2 sequences are SGDLS and YYNGEE. V was pared by 3 bases and J by 3 bases, with 18 bases between. The CDR3 coding sequence is TGTGCCAGCAGCGCTGAACTACCCTGGGGAGACACCGGGGAGCTGTTTTTT. Protein sequence: CASSAELPWGDTGELFF.

V gene TRBV18 combines with J gene TRBJ1-2; 8 bases are shared with TRBD1. Germline V gene sequence: CDR1 KGHSH, CDR2 LQKENI. The V and J ends lost 6 bases and 4 bases, in that order; junction bases with no gene match: 7. The CDR3 contains 14 residues. The CDR3, as DNA: TGTGCCAGCTCCCTGGACAGGGCTGGCTATGGCTACACCTTC. Residues: CASSLDRAGYGYTF.

This chain uses TRBV5-1 with TRBJ2-5; D may be TRBD2 (5 bases). With 4 bases removed from V and 2 bases from J, the gap between germline ends came to 9 bases. The CDR3 is made up of 13 amino acids. Germline lookup yields CDR1 SGHRS and CDR2 YFSETQ. This CDR3 is CASSGGLQETQYF. Written as DNA, the CDR3 is TGCGCCAGCAGCGGAGGACTGCAAGAGACCCAGTACTTC.

This chain links TRBV5-1 with TRBJ1-6; D call uncertain. Germline V gives CDR1 SGHRS, CDR2 YFSETQ. The CDR3 extends over 16 amino acids. Between the trimmed V and J ends, which lost 3 bases and 3 bases, there was a span of 13 bases. The chain's CDR3 is CASSSGDQSYNSPLHF. The CDR3 coding sequence is TGCGCCAGCAGCTCTGGAGACCAAAGCTATAATTCACCCCTCCACTTT.

V and J are TRBV9 and TRBJ2-7; D may be TRBD1 (6 bases). V lost 0 bases and J 6 bases, leaving 16 bases between the germline ends. Germline CDR1 SGDLS, CDR2 YYNGEE. The CDR3 loop spans 15 amino acids. The DNA for the CDR3 is TGTGCCAGCAGCGTAGATCCAGGGGCCTCCAGCGAGCAGTACTTC. It codes for CASSVDPGASSEQYF.